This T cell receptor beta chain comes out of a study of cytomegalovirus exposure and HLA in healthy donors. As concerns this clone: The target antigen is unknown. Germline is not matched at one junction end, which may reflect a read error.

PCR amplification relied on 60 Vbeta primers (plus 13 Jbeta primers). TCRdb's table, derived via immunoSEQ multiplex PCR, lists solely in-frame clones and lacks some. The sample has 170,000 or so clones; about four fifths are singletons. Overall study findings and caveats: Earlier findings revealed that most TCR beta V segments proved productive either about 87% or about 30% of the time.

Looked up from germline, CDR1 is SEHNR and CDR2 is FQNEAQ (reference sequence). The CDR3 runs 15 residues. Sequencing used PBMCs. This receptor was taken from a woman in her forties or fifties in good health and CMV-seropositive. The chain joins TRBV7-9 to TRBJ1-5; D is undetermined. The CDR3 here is CSSSLEAAGYQPQHF. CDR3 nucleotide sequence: TGTTCCAGCAGCTTAGAGGCCGCAGGTTATCAGCCCCAGCATTTT.